This T cell receptor (beta chain) came from a study of PD-L1 blockade in urothelial cancer. Germline V lookup: CDR1 WNHNN, CDR2 SYGVQD (reference sequence). Germline trimming cut 6 bases from V and 0 bases from J; bases unmatched to any gene: 21. The CDR3 contains 21 residues. As for time point: peripheral blood 6 weeks after treatment start. Here immunoSEQ multiplex PCR was the method, and the copy in TCRdb shows in-frame clones only, minus some. The data hold some 40,000 clones, with about 90% observed a single time. The V call is TRBV10-1, the J call TRBJ1-3; 9 positions agree with TRBD1. The receptor comes from a man aged 65 to 85 with urothelial cancer. Sequenced here: PBMCs, sampled around atezolizumab (anti-PD-L1) treatment. Here the CDR3 DNA reads TGCGCCAGCAGGAAGGGACAGGGAACAACACCCAATCCACGCTCTGGAAACACCATATATTTT. It encodes CASRKGQGTTPNPRSGNTIYF.